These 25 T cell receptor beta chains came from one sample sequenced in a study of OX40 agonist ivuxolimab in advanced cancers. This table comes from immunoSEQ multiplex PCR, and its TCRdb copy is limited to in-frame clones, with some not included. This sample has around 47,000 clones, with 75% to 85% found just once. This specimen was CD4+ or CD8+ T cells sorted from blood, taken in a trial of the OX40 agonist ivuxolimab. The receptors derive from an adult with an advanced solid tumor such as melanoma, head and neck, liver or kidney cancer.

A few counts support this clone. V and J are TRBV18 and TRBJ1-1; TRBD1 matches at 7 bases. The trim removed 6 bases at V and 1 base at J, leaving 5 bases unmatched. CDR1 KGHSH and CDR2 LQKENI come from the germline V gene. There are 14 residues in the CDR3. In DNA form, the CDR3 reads TGTGCCAGCTCTTCACAGGGGACGAACACTGAAGCTTTCTTT. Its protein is CASSSQGTNTEAFF.

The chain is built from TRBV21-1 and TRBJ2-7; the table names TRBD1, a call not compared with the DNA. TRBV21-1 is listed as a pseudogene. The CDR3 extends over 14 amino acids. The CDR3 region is CASRPGTGAYEQYF. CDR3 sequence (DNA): TGTGCCAGCAGACCCGGGACAGGGGCCTACGAGCAGTACTTC.

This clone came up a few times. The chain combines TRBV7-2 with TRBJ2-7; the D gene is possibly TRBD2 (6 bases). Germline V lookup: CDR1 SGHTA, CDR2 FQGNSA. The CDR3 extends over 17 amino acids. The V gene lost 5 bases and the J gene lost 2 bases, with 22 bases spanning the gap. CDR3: CASSAIPFDGRTYEQYF. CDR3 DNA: TGTGCCAGCAGCGCCATCCCCTTTGACGGGAGAACCTACGAGCAGTACTTC.

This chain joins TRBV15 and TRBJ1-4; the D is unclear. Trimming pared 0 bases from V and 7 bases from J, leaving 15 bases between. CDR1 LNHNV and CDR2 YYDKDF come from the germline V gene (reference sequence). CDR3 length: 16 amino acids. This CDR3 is CATSRDSGGPTEKLFF. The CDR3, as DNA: TGTGCCACCAGCAGAGACTCTGGCGGTCCTACTGAAAAACTGTTTTTT.

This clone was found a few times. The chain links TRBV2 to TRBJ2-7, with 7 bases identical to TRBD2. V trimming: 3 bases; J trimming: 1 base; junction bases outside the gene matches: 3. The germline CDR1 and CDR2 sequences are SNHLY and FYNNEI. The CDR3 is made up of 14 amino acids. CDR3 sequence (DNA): TGTGCCAGCAGTGACGCGGGGGAGTCCTACGAGCAGTACTTC. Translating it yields CASSDAGESYEQYF.

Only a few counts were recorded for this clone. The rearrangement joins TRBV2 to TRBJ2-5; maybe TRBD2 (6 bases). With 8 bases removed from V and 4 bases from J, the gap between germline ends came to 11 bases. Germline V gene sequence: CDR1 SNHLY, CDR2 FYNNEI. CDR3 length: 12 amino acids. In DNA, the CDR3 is TGTGCCAGCGGGAGGACGAGAGAGACCCAGTACTTC. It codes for CASGRTRETQYF.

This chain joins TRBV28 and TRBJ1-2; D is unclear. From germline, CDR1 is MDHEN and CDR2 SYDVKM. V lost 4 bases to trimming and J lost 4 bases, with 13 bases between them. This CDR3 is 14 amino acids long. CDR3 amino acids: CASSSHRYFYGYTF. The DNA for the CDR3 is TGTGCCAGCAGTTCGCACCGATACTTCTATGGCTACACCTTC.

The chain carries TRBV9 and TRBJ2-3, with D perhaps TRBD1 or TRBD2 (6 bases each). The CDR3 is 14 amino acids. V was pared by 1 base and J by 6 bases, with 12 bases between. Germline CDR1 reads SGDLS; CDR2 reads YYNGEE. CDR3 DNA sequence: TGTGCCAGCAGCGTAAAGGGGGGCAGCGATACGCAGTATTTT. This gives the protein CASSVKGGSDTQYF.

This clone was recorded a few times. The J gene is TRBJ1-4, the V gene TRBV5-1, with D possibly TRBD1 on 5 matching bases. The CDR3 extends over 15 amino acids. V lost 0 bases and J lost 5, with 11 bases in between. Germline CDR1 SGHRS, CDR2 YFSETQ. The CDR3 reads CASSLGGRENEKLFF. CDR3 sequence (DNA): TGCGCCAGCAGCTTGGGTGGCAGGGAAAATGAAAAACTGTTTTTT.

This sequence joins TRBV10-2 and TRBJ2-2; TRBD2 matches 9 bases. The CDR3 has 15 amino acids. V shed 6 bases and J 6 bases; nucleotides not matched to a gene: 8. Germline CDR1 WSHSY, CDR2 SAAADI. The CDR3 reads CASRLAGGSSGELFF. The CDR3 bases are TGCGCCAGCAGGTTGGCGGGAGGGTCATCCGGGGAGCTGTTTTTT.

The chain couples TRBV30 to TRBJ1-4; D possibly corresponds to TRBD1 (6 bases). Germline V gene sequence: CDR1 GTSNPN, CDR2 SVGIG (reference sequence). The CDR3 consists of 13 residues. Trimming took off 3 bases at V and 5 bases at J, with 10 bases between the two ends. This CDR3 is CAWSRQGNEKLFF. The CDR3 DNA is TGTGCCTGGAGCAGGCAGGGGAATGAAAAACTGTTTTTT.

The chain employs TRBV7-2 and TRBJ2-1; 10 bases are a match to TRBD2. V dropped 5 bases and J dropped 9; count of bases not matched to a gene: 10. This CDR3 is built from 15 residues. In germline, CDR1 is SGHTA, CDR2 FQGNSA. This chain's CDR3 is CASSLGLAVGTEQFF. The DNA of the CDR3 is TGTGCCAGCAGCCTAGGACTAGCGGTAGGTACTGAGCAGTTCTTC.

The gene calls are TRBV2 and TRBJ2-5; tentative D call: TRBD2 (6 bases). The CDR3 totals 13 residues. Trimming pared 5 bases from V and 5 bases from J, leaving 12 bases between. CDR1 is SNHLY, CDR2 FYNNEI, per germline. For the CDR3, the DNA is TGTGCCAGCAGTCTCTTGCGGGATGAGACCCAGTACTTC. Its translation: CASSLLRDETQYF.

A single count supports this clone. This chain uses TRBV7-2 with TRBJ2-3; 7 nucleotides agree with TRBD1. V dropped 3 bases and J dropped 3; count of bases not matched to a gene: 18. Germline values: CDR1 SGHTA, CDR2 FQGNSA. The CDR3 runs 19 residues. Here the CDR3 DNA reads TGTGCCAGCAGCTTCCCGGGACAGAGAAACCGGGGACAAACAGATACGCAGTATTTT. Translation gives CASSFPGQRNRGQTDTQYF. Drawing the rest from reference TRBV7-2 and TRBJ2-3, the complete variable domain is GAGVSQSPSNKVTEKGKDVELRCDPISGHTALYWYRQSLGQGLEFLIYFQGNSAPDKSGLPSDRFSAERTGGSVSTLTIQRTQQEDSAVYLCASSFPGQRNRGQTDTQYFGPGTRLTVL.

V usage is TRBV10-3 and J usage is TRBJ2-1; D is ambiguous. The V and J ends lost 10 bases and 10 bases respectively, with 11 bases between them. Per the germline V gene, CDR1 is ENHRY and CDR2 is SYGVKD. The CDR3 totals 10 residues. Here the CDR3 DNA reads TGTGCCACTCGGTCGGTCGAGCAGTTCTTC. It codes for CATRSVEQFF.

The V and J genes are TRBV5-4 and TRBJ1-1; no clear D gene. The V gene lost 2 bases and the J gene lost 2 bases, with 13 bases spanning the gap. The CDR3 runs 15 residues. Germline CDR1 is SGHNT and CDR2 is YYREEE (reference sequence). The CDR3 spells CASSFPSRPNTEAFF. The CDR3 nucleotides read TGTGCCAGCAGCTTCCCCTCCAGGCCCAACACTGAAGCTTTCTTT.

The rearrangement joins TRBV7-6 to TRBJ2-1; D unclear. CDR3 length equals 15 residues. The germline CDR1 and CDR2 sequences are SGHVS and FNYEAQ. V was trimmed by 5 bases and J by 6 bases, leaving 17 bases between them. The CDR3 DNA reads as TGTGCCAGCAGCCCCCCCCAGAGGTGGAGCAATGAGCAGTTCTTC. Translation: CASSPPQRWSNEQFF.

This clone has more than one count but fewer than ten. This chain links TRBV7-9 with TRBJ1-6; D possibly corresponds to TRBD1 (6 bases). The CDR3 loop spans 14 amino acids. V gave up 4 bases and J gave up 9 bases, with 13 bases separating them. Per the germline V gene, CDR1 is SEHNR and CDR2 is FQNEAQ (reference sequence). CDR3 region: CASSSWGGGSPLHF. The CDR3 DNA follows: TGTGCCAGCAGCTCTTGGGGGGGCGGTTCACCCCTCCACTTT.

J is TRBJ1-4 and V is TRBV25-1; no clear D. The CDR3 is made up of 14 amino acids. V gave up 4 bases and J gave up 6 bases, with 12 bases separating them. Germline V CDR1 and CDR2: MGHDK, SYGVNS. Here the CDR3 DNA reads TGTGCCAGCAGTGGGGATGAGGCTTATGAAAAACTGTTTTTT. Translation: CASSGDEAYEKLFF. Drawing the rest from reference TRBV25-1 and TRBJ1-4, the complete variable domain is EADIYQTPRYLVIGTGKKITLECSQTMGHDKMYWYQQDPGMELHLIHYSYGVNSTEKGDLSSESTVSRIRTEHFPLTLESARPSHTSQYLCASSGDEAYEKLFFGSGTQLSVL.

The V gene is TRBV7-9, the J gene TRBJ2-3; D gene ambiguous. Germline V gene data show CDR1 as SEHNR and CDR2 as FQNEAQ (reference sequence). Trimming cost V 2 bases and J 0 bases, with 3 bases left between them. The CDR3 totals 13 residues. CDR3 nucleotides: TGTGCCAGCAGCTTATCGAGCACAGATACGCAGTATTTT. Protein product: CASSLSSTDTQYF.

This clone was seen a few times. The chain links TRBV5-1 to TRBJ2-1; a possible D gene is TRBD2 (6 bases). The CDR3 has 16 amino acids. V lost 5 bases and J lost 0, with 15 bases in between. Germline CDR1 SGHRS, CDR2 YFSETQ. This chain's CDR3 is CASRVLASGSYNEQFF. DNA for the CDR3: TGCGCCAGCAGGGTCCTAGCGTCCGGCTCCTACAATGAGCAGTTCTTC.

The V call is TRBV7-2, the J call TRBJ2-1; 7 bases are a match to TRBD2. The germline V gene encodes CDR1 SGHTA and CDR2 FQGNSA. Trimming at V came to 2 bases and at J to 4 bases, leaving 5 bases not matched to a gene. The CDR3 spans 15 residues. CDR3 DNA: TGTGCCAGCAGCTTAAGGAGCGGGGTGTACAATGAGCAGTTCTTC. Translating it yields CASSLRSGVYNEQFF.

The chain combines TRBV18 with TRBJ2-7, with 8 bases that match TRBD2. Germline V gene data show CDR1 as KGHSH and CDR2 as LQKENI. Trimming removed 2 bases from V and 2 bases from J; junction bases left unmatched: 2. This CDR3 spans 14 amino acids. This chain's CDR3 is CASSPGAGAYEQYF. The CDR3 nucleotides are TGTGCCAGCTCACCAGGAGCGGGAGCCTACGAGCAGTACTTC. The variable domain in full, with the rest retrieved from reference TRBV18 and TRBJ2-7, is NAGVMQNPRHLVRRRGQEARLRCSPMKGHSHVYWYRQLPEEGLKFMVYLQKENIIDESGMPKERFSAEFPKEGPSILRIQQVVRGDSAAYFCASSPGAGAYEQYFGPGTRLTVT.

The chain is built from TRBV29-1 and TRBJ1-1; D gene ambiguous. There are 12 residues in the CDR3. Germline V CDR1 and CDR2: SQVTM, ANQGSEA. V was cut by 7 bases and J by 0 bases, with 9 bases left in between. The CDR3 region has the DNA TGCAGCGGAAGTTTCATGAACACTGAAGCTTTCTTT. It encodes CSGSFMNTEAFF.

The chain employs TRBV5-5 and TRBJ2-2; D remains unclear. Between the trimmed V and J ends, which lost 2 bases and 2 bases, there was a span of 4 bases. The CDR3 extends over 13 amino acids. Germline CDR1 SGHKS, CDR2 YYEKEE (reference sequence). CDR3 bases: TGTGCCAGCAGCTTTATAAACACCGGGGAGCTGTTTTTT. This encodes CASSFINTGELFF.